The T cell receptor beta chain described here comes from a study of shared clonotypes between healthy human individuals. Study summary: With ages of 18 to 49, the donors were two women and three men.

Turning to this clone: No antigen is known for it.

Study findings and constraints: Large sequencing depth failed to make sorted-subset sequencing complete, rarefaction showed. Of the naive CD4 clonotypes, around 4.8% were shared across several donors.

This was a deep-level run. The repertoire was sequenced with immunoSEQ multiplex PCR; TCRdb's copy has only in-frame clones and lacks some. Among about 1.5 million clones, nearly 99% were seen once, and the ten largest hold approximately 0.44%. This sequence originates from a man younger than 40 in good health. Sequences were obtained from naive CD4+ T cells sorted from blood. The sample's subset: CD45RA+ positively selected.

This chain's CDR3 is CASSQDLWVGLGNTIYF. The CDR3 nucleotides are TGCGCCAGCAGCCAAGATCTCTGGGTGGGGCTTGGAAACACCATATATTTT. The chain is built from TRBV4-3 and TRBJ1-3; perhaps TRBD1 as D (5 bases). The germline CDR1 and CDR2 sequences are LGHNA and YSLEER. This CDR3 region has 17 residues. Trimming shortened V by 0 bases and J by 3 bases, and 15 bases separated the two germline ends.